This T cell receptor beta chain was observed in a study of T cell repertoires in cytomegalovirus infection (dated 2019 in TCRdb). Some background on the complete study: Donor HLA type was relevant to the analysis, because carriage of CMV infection together with the matching HLA type was indicated by public TCR beta signatures. What the work shows at the level of the full study, not this receptor alone: In the ex vivo response, HLA-C-restricted CMV-specific TCR beta clonotypes were dominant, and in two of eight donors the single most frequent clonotype came from this HLA-C-restricted group. In both this cohort and an independent cohort of some 370 donors, the cumulative frequency of public TCR beta family members distinguished carriers of CMV infection plus the relevant HLA type.

A remark on this clonotype: The antigen it recognizes is unknown. No qualities accompany the bases; no much larger clone lies one base away.

Its CDR3 holds 14 amino acids, cysteine through phenylalanine. The CDR3 DNA has 42 bases and is translated from base 1. Taken from the germline V gene, the CDR1 and CDR2 loops are SQVTM and ANQGSEA. Deletion took 6 bases off V and 1 base off J, with a span of 12 bases between the germline ends. Reads for this sample came from an Illumina HiSeq 1500. Starting from the raw public reads, TCRdb applied fastp trimming at Q25, assembled clones with MiXCR and retained in-frame beta chains. Rows are unified per CDR3 protein, each entry keeping the most common DNA and genes. For this sample there are just over 300,000 distinct CDR3 sequences; about 17% appear just once. In total, the top ten clones hold about 12% of the sample.

This TCR derives from a human donor in good health (CMV status not recorded). Some clones in this sample may be carry-over from other donors' samples. The source material was PBMCs. The rearranged segments are TRBV29-1 and TRBJ2-2; TRBD1 might be the D gene, on 7 matching bases. The DNA sequence is TGCAGCGTGGAGGGACAGAGGAACACCGGGGAGCTGTTTTTT. It translates to CSVEGQRNTGELFF.